This TCR beta chain was recovered during a study of cytomegalovirus exposure and HLA in healthy donors. The study ran its PCR with 60 Vbeta and 13 Jbeta primers. Assay used: immunoSEQ multiplex PCR; TCRdb lists only in-frame clones, some missing. Across tens of thousands of clones, the top ten clones capture 9.5% to 15% of the sample. Overall study findings and caveats: Solely CMV serostatus was available to characterize immune exposure. TCR beta chains numbering more than 150 were designated cytomegalovirus-associated. Presence/absence analyses supposed approximately even sequencing depth among donors.

Germline CDR1 reads KGHSH; CDR2 reads LQKENI. V was shortened by 2 bases and J by 1 base, with 14 bases between the two germline ends. This CDR3 is 16 amino acids long. With regard to this clone: Its antigen remains unidentified.

Specimen: PBMCs. This chain joins TRBV18 and TRBJ2-5; the D gene is possibly TRBD1 (5 bases). The receptor's source is a man between 18 and 29 years old in good health and CMV-seropositive. The CDR3 here is CASSPSMGRIQETQYF. The CDR3, as DNA: TGTGCCAGCTCACCAAGTATGGGGCGGATCCAAGAGACCCAGTACTTC.